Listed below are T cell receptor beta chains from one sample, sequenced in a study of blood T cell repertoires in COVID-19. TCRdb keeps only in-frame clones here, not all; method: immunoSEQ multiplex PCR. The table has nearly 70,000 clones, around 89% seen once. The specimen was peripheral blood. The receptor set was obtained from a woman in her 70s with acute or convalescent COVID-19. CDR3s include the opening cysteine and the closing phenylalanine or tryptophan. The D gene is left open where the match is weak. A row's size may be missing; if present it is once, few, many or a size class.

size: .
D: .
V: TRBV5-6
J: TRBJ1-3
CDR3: CASSLRGPGNTIYF
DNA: TGTGCCAGCAGCTTGAGAGGTCCTGGAAACACCATATATTTT

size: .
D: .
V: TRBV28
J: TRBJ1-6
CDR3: CASSREPGHNSPLHF
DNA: TGTGCCAGCAGTCGAGAGCCAGGCCATAATTCACCCCTCCACTTT

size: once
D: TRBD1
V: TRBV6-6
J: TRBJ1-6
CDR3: CASSFGGQNNSPLHF
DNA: TGTGCCAGCAGTTTTGGGGGACAGAATAATTCACCCCTCCACTTT

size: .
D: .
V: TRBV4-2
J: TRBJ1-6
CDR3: CASSPERGWSPLHF
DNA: TGTGCCAGCAGCCCAGAAAGGGGGTGGTCACCCCTCCACTTT

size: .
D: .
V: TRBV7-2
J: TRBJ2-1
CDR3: CASSSEFYNEQFF
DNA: TGTGCCAGCAGCTCAGAATTTTACAATGAGCAGTTCTTC

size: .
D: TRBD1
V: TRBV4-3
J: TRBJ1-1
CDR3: CASSQDLISRTGATEAFF
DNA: TGCGCCAGCAGCCAAGATCTGATCTCCAGGACAGGGGCGACTGAAGCTTTCTTT

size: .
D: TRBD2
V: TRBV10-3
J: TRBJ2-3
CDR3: CAIGLGREGSDTQYF
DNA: TGTGCCATCGGGTTGGGGAGGGAGGGGTCGGATACGCAGTATTTT

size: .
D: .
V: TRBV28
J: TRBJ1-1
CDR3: CASRGGLKAFF
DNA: TGTGCCAGCCGTGGGGGCCTTAAAGCTTTCTTT

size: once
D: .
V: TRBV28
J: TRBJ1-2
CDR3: CASALPGRGSYGYTF
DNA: TGTGCCAGCGCCCTTCCGGGGAGGGGCAGCTATGGCTACACCTTC

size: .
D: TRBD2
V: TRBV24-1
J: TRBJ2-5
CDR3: CATSVGGETQYF
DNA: TGTGCCACCAGTGTGGGGGGGGAGACCCAGTACTTC

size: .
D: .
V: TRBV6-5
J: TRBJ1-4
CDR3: CASSYTGGYDEKLFF
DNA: TGTGCCAGCAGTTACACGGGGGGCTATGATGAAAAACTGTTTTTT

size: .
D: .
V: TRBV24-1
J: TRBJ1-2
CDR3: CATSDPGQYGYTF
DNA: TGTGCCACCAGTGATCCCGGACAGTATGGCTACACCTTC

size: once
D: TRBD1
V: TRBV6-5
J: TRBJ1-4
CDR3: CASSITGTGGKKLFF
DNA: TGTGCCAGCAGTATAACCGGGACAGGGGGCAAAAAACTGTTTTTT

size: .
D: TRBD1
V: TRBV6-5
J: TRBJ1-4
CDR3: CASMTGNNEKLFF
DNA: TGTGCCAGCATGACAGGGAATAATGAAAAACTGTTTTTT

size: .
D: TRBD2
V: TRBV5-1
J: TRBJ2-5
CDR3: CASSLGLADQYF
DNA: TGCGCCAGCAGCTTGGGGCTAGCGGACCAGTACTTC

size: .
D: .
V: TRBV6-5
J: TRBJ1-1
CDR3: CASSYSRTAYTEAFF
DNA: TGTGCCAGCAGTTACTCGAGGACAGCCTACACTGAAGCTTTCTTT

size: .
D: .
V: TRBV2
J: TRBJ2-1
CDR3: CASSERGSSYNEQFF
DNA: TGTGCCAGCAGTGAAAGGGGGAGCTCCTACAATGAGCAGTTCTTC

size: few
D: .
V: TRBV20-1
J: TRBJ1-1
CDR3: CSASQLGGNTEAFF
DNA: TGCAGTGCTAGTCAACTCGGAGGGAACACTGAAGCTTTCTTT

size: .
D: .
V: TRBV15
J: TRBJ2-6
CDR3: CATLKLVGGTGANVLTF
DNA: TGTGCCACCTTAAAACTAGTAGGCGGCACGGGGGCCAACGTCCTGACTTTC

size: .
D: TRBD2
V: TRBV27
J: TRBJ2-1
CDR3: CASSPLAGGNEQFF
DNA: TGTGCCAGCAGCCCCCTAGCGGGGGGCAATGAGCAGTTCTTC

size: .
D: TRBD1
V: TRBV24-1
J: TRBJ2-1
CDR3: CATGDRSSYNEQFF
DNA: TGTGCCACCGGGGACAGGAGCTCCTACAATGAGCAGTTCTTC

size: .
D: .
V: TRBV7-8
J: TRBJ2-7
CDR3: CASSHGRRDYEQYF
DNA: TGTGCCAGCAGCCATGGAAGGAGGGACTACGAGCAGTACTTC

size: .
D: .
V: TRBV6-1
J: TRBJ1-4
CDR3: CASSEGRELFF
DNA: TGTGCCAGCAGTGAGGGCAGAGAACTGTTTTTT

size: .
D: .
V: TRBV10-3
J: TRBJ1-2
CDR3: CAISEATGYYGYTF
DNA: TGTGCCATCAGTGAGGCTACAGGGTACTATGGCTACACCTTC

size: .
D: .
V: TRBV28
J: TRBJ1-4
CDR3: CASSHLSGLTNEKLFF
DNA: TGTGCCAGCAGTCACCTCTCAGGTCTAACTAATGAAAAACTGTTTTTT

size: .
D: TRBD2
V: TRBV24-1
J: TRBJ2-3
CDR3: CATSDLGGRGTDTQYF
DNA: TGTGCCACCAGTGATTTAGGCGGGAGGGGCACAGATACGCAGTATTTT